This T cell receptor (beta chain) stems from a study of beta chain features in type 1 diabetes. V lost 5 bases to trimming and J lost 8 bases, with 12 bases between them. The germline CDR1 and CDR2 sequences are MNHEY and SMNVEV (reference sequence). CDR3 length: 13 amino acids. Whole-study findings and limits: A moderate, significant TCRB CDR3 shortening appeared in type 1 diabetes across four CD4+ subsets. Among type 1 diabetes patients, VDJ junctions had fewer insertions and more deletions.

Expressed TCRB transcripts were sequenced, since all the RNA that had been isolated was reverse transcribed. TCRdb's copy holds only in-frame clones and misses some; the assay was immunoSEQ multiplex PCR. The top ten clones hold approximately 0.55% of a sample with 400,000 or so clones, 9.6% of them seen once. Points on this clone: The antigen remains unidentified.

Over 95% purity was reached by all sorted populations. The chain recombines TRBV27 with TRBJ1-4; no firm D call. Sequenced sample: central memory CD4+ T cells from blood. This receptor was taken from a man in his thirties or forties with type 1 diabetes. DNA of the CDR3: TGTGCCAGCAGTCCCTCCGTTCGGGAAAAACTGTTTTTT. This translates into CASSPSVREKLFF.